This T cell receptor (beta chain) was sequenced for a study of blood T cells in healthy people across ages. The CDR3 has 17 amino acids. The germline V gene encodes CDR1 SGHKS and CDR2 YYEKEE (reference sequence). V lost 1 base and J lost 4; bases outside the gene matches: 13. Broader study findings: Older age went with lower TCR beta diversity per million T cells, in a roughly linear way.

On this clonotype: Its antigen is as yet unknown.

A second PCR of about 6 to 12 cycles used a sample-barcoded 5' primer and a J-beta primer mix. Each cDNA molecule received a tag from a template-switch adaptor that had 12 random nucleotides. Each CDR3 protein is one row after TCRdb ran MiXCR on the 5' RACE reads. Counted here are over 1,500,000 distinct CDR3 sequences, 30% to 40% occurring once; the ten biggest clones make up about 23%. Researchers report isolating at least 7 million PBMCs per sample. Sequencing was done on a sample of blood. The chain has TRBV5-5 and TRBJ2-7; 8 nucleotides agree with TRBD1. The TCR sequence derives from a human donor in good health. Here the CDR3 DNA reads TGTGCCAGCAGCTTGCTGCCGGCAGGGGGCTCATCATACGAGCAGTACTTC. Protein sequence: CASSLLPAGGSSYEQYF. The full variable domain, with the rest looked up from reference TRBV5-5 and TRBJ2-7, is DAGVTQSPTHLIKTRGQQVTLRCSPISGHKSVSWYQQVLGQGPQFIFQYYEKEERGRGNFPDRFSARQFPNYSSELNVNALLLGDSALYLCASSLLPAGGSSYEQYFGPGTRLTVT.